This section outlines one T cell receptor (beta chain) sequence together with its context. The antigen remains unidentified. MiXCR was run by TCRdb on the RT-PCR reads, yielding one entry per CDR3 protein. This table has roughly 500,000 distinct CDR3 sequences, approximately 24% appearing once. The data stem from a study of response to subunit inactivated influenza vaccine. General study results and limits: Only a handful of new T cells, the authors suggested, are recruited with each seasonal influenza vaccination.

Germline V gives CDR1 MNHEY, CDR2 SVGEGT. CDR3 length equals 13 residues. Trimming pared 6 bases from V and 5 bases from J, leaving 13 bases between. This clonotype originated in a man aged 45-65 years who received an inactivated influenza vaccine. The chain uses TRBV6-2 or TRBV6-3 and TRBJ2-5; a possible D gene is TRBD1 (6 bases). Source: CD4+ T cells sorted from PBMCs, taken about 5 days after vaccination. This chain's CDR3 is CASRDSSRETQYF. CDR3 coding DNA: TGTGCCAGCAGGGACAGCTCCCGGGAGACCCAGTACTTC.